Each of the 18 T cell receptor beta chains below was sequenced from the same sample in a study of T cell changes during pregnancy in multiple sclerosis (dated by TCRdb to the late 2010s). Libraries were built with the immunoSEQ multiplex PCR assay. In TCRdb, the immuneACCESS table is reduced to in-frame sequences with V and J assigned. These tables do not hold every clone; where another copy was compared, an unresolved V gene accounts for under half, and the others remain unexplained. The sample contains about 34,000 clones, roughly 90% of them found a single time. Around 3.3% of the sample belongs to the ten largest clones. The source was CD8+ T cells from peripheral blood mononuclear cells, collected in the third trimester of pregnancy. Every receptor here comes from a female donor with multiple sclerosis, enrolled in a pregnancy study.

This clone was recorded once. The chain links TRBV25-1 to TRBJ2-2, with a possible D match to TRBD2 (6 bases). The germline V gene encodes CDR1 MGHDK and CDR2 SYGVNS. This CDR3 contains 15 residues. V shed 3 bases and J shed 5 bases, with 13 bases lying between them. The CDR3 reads CASSDSRGGTGELFF. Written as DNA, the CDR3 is TGTGCCAGCAGTGATTCCCGGGGAGGAACCGGGGAGCTGTTTTTT.

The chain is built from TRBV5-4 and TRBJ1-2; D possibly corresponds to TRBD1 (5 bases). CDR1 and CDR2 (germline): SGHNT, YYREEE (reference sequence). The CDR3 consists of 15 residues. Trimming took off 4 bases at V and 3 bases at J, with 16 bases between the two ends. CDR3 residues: CASSPEGPGHYGYTF. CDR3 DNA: TGTGCCAGCAGCCCGGAGGGTCCAGGGCACTATGGCTACACCTTC.

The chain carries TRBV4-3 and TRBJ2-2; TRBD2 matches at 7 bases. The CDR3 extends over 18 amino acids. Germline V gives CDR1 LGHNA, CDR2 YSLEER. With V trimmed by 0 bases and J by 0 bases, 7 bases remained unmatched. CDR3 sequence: CASSQDYRLAANTGELFF. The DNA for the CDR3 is TGCGCCAGCAGCCAAGATTATCGACTAGCCGCGAACACCGGGGAGCTGTTTTTT.

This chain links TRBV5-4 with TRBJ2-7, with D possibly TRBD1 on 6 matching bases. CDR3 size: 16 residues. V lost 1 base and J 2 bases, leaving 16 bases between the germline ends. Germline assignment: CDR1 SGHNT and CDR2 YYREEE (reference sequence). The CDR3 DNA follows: TGTGCCAGCAGCTTGTCCATCGGACAGAGCCCCTACGAGCAGTACTTC. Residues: CASSLSIGQSPYEQYF.

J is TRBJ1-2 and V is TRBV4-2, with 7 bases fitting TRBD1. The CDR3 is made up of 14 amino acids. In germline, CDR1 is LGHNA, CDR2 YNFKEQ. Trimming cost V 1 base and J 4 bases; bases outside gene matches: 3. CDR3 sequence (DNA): TGTGCCAGCAGCCAAGGGGGGACAGCCTATGGCTACACCTTC. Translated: CASSQGGTAYGYTF.

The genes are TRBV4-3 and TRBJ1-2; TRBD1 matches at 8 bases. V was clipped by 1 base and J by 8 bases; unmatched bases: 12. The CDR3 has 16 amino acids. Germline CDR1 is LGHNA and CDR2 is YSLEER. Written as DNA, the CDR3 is TGCGCCAGCAGCCAAGCGTTGGACAGGGCCGATTGGGGCTACACCTTC. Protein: CASSQALDRADWGYTF.

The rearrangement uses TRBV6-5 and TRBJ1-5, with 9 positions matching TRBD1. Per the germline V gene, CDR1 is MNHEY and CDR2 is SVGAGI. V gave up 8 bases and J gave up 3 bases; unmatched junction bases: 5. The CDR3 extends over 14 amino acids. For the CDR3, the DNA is TGTGCCAGCCGGGGACAGGGACACAATCAGCCCCAGCATTTT. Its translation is CASRGQGHNQPQHF.

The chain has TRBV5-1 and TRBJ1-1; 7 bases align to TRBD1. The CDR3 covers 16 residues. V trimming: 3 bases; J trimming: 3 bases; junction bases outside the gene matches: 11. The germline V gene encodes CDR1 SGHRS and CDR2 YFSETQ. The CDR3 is CASSSRQGPKDTEAFF. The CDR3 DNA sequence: TGCGCCAGCAGCTCCCGACAGGGCCCCAAAGACACTGAAGCTTTCTTT.

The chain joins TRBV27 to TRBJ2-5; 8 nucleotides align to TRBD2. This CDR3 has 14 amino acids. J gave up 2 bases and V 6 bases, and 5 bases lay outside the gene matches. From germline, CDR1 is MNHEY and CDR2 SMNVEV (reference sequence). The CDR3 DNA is TGTGCCAGCAGCTCCACGGGGGGGCAAGAGACCCAGTACTTC. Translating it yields CASSSTGGQETQYF.

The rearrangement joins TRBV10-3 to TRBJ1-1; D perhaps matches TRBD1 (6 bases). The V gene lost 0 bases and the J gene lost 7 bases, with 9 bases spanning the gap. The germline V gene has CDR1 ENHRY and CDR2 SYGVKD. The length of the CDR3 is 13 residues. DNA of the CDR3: TGTGCCATCAGTGAGTCAGGGGGTAGTGAAGCTTTCTTT. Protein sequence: CAISESGGSEAFF.

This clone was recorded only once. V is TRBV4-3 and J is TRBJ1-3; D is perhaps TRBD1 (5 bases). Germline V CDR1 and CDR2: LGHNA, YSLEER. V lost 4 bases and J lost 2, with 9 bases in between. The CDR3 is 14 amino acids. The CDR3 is CASSPSRAGNTIYF. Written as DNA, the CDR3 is TGCGCCAGCAGCCCGTCCAGGGCTGGAAACACCATATATTTT.

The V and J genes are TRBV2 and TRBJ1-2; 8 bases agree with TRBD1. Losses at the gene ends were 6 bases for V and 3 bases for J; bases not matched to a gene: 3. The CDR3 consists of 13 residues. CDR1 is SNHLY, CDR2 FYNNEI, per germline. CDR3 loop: CASRDRAYYGYTF. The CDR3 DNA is TGTGCCAGCAGGGACAGGGCCTACTATGGCTACACCTTC.

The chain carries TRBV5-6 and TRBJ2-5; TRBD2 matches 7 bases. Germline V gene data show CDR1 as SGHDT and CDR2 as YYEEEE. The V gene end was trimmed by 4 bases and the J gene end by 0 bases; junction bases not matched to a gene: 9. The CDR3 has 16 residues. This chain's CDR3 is CASSPGGTGDQETQYF. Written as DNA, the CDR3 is TGTGCCAGCAGCCCCGGGGGGACGGGAGACCAAGAGACCCAGTACTTC.

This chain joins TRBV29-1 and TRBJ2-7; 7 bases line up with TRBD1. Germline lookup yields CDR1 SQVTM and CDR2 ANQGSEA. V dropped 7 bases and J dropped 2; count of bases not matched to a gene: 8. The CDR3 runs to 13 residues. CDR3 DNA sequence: TGCAGCGGTACCGACAGGGACCCCTACGAGCAGTACTTC. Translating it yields CSGTDRDPYEQYF.

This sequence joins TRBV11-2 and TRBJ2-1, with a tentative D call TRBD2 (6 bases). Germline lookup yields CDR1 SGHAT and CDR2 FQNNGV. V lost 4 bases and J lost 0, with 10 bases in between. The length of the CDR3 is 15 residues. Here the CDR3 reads CASSSGLSSYNEQFF. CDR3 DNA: TGTGCCAGCAGCTCAGGACTAAGCTCCTACAATGAGCAGTTCTTC.

The CDR3 region is CASSSQGDPTDTQYF. The CDR3 DNA sequence: TGTGCCAGCAGTTCACAGGGTGATCCCACAGATACGCAGTATTTT. The rearrangement links TRBV6-5 to TRBJ2-3; the D gene is possibly TRBD1 (6 bases). From germline, CDR1 is MNHEY and CDR2 SVGAGI. The CDR3 is 15 residues long. V was cut by 4 bases and J by 2 bases, with 13 bases left in between.

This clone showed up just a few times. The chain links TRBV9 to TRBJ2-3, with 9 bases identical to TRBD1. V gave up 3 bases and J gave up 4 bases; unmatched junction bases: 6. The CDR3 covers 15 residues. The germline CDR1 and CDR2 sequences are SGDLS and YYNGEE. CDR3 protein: CASSASGTGPDTQYF. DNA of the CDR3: TGTGCCAGCAGCGCCTCCGGGACAGGGCCAGATACGCAGTATTTT.

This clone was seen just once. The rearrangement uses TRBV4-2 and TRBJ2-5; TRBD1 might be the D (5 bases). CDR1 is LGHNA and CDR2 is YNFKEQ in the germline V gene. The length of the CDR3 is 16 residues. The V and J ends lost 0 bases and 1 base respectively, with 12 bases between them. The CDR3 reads CASSQEAGLIQETQYF. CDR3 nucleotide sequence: TGTGCCAGCAGCCAAGAGGCAGGGCTGATCCAAGAGACCCAGTACTTC.